This T cell receptor (beta chain) was sequenced during a study of cytomegalovirus exposure and HLA in healthy donors. Regarding the study as a whole: In a later analysis, across HLA loci, associated TCR counts were highest for DRB1, lowest for HLA-C. Analysis performed later showed TCR beta chains linked to HLA being more clonally expanded than equally common others.

The PCR ran on 60 Vbeta and 13 Jbeta primers. The protocol was immunoSEQ multiplex PCR, while the TCRdb copy is restricted to in-frame clones and leaves out a portion. The sample includes about 180,000 clones, 70% to 80% seen only once; the top ten take approximately 2.5%. With 3 bases removed from V and 3 bases from J, the gap between germline ends came to 9 bases. The CDR3 is 13 amino acids. Germline lookup yields CDR1 SGHRS and CDR2 YFSETQ. Details on this clone: Its antigen is not identified. This specimen includes other DNA sequences encoding the same CDR3.

The sequencing sample was made of PBMCs. This sequence joins TRBV5-1 and TRBJ1-1; D unclear. This receptor was obtained from a man in his fifties or sixties in good health and CMV-seronegative. The CDR3 DNA follows: TGCGCCAGCAGCTCCGGGAGTTACACTGAAGCTTTCTTT. Its protein is CASSSGSYTEAFF.